These 19 T cell receptor beta chains were all obtained from the same sample, sequenced in a study of regulatory dendritic cells for organ transplantation. The protocol was immunoSEQ multiplex PCR, while the TCRdb copy is restricted to in-frame clones and leaves out a portion. The table lists fewer than 40,000 clones, approximately 90% of them singletons. The sequencing input was naive CD8+ T cells from blood. Subset: CD45RA+ naive T cells. The receptors were gathered from a human donor in good health.

CDR3: CASSETGLVQPQHF. The DNA of the CDR3 is TGTGCCAGCAGCGAAACAGGGTTAGTTCAGCCCCAGCATTTT. This chain links TRBV27 with TRBJ1-5; TRBD1 might be the D (6 bases). Trimming took 6 bases from V and 6 from J, leaving 15 bases between them. This CDR3 spans 14 amino acids. Germline V gene data show CDR1 as MNHEY and CDR2 as SMNVEV (reference sequence).

The rearrangement joins TRBV7-2 to TRBJ2-1; D is possibly TRBD2 (5 bases). The length of the CDR3 is 17 residues. From germline, CDR1 is SGHTA and CDR2 FQGNSA. V was cut by 5 bases and J by 3 bases, with 20 bases left in between. CDR3 residues: CASSPPSVGILYNEQFF. The CDR3 region has the DNA TGTGCCAGCAGCCCACCCTCCGTCGGGATACTCTACAATGAGCAGTTCTTC.

This chain connects TRBV12-5 to TRBJ1-5, with unresolved D. The length of the CDR3 is 11 residues. V was trimmed by 5 bases and J by 5 bases, leaving 4 bases between them. Germline V gene data show CDR1 as LGHNT and CDR2 as FRNRAP. CDR3 residues: CASGPYQPQHF. The CDR3 region has the DNA TGTGCTAGTGGTCCTTATCAGCCCCAGCATTTT. The variable domain in full, completed from reference TRBV12-5 and TRBJ1-5, reads DARVTQTPRHKVTEMGQEVTMRCQPILGHNTVFWYRQTMMQGLELLAYFRNRAPLDDSGMPKDRFSAEMPDATLATLKIQPSEPRDSAVYFCASGPYQPQHFGDGTRLSIL.

The chain recombines TRBV18 with TRBJ2-3; TRBD2 matches 8 bases. The trim removed 3 bases at V and 4 bases at J, leaving 9 bases unmatched. The CDR3 runs to 16 residues. From germline, CDR1 is KGHSH and CDR2 LQKENI. In DNA, the CDR3 is TGTGCCAGCTCACCGGAAATACTAGCGGTCCCAGATACGCAGTATTTT. Its translation: CASSPEILAVPDTQYF.

The chain has TRBV6-5 and TRBJ2-7; D may be TRBD2 (5 bases). CDR1 is MNHEY and CDR2 is SVGAGI in the germline V gene. This CDR3 is 13 amino acids long. The V end lost 2 bases, the J end lost 4 bases, and 9 bases lay between the germline ends. The CDR3 DNA follows: TGTGCCAGCAGTTACGGGAGTCGTTACGAGCAGTACTTC. Translating gives CASSYGSRYEQYF.

This chain uses TRBV4-2 with TRBJ2-7; TRBD1 might be the D (5 bases). Trimming took 0 bases from V and 2 from J, leaving 14 bases between them. This CDR3 contains 16 residues. Germline loops: CDR1 LGHNA, CDR2 YNFKEQ. CDR3 protein: CASSQDQGEIPYEQYF. Here the CDR3 DNA reads TGTGCCAGCAGCCAAGATCAAGGGGAAATTCCCTACGAGCAGTACTTC.

J is TRBJ2-7 and V is TRBV6-5; 8 nucleotides align to TRBD2. Germline trimming cut 1 base from V and 2 bases from J; bases unmatched to any gene: 1. CDR3 length equals 14 residues. The V gene's germline CDR1 is MNHEY and CDR2 SVGAGI. CDR3: CASSYFGGAYEQYF. CDR3 in DNA: TGTGCCAGCAGTTACTTCGGGGGGGCCTACGAGCAGTACTTC.

The rearrangement links TRBV4-1 to TRBJ2-3; D gene unclear. There are 15 residues in the CDR3. CDR1 is MGHRA, CDR2 YSYEKL, per germline. V was cut by 1 base and J by 0 bases, with 8 bases left in between. The CDR3 loop reads CASSQGLISTDTQYF. CDR3 DNA: TGCGCCAGCAGCCAAGGGCTGATTAGCACAGATACGCAGTATTTT.

This clone was found once. V is TRBV6-5 and J is TRBJ2-5; a weak D match, TRBD1 (5 bases). CDR1 MNHEY and CDR2 SVGAGI come from the germline V gene. The germline V and J ends were trimmed by 5 bases and 3 bases, with 13 bases remaining between them. The CDR3 covers 14 residues. The CDR3 bases are TGTGCCAGCAGTGGTCAAGGGGCGGAAGAGACCCAGTACTTC. As protein: CASSGQGAEETQYF.

This chain connects TRBV6-5 to TRBJ1-5; 8 positions match TRBD1. The CDR3 is 16 amino acids. The germline gives CDR1 MNHEY, CDR2 SVGAGI. The J segment lost 6 bases and the V segment lost 4 bases, leaving 11 bases of the junction unmatched. The DNA of the CDR3 is TGTGCCAGCAGTTCCGGGGGACAGGTCCTCGCTCAGCCCCAGCATTTT. Translated, it gives CASSSGGQVLAQPQHF.

V and J are TRBV9 and TRBJ2-7, with 8 bases lining up with TRBD1. The CDR3 contains 14 residues. The V gene's germline CDR1 is SGDLS and CDR2 YYNGEE. The V gene end was trimmed by 4 bases and the J gene end by 2 bases; junction bases not matched to a gene: 5. CDR3 bases: TGTGCCAGCAGCCCCTCGGACAGGGCCTACGAGCAGTACTTC. Translated: CASSPSDRAYEQYF.

In regard to this clone: The junction departs from the called germline gene at one end, perhaps through a read error. The same CDR3 can be traced to other DNA sequences in this sample. V is TRBV6-6 and J is TRBJ2-7; tentatively, D is TRBD1 (6 bases). The CDR3 covers 13 residues. Per germline, CDR1 MNHNY and CDR2 SVGAGI (reference sequence). The CDR3 DNA reads TGTGCCAGCAACCTAGGGACACCCTACGAGCAGTACTTT. Its protein is CASNLGTPYEQYF.

J is TRBJ1-1 and V is TRBV4-1, with D possibly matching TRBD1 (5 bases). The CDR3 consists of 16 residues. In germline, CDR1 is MGHRA, CDR2 YSYEKL. The germline V and J ends were trimmed by 6 bases and 0 bases, with 17 bases remaining between them. CDR3 protein: CASSRVEQDMNTEAFF. Written as DNA, the CDR3 is TGCGCCAGCAGTCGGGTAGAACAGGACATGAACACTGAAGCTTTCTTT.

The chain recombines TRBV4-2 with TRBJ2-2; tentatively, D is TRBD2 (6 bases). V dropped 0 bases and J dropped 4 bases, with 15 bases sitting between them. The CDR3 has 17 residues. Germline V CDR1 and CDR2: LGHNA, YNFKEQ. CDR3 residues: CASSQDGRGSGTGELFF. The CDR3 DNA reads TGTGCCAGCAGCCAAGACGGTCGGGGGAGTGGCACCGGGGAGCTGTTTTTT.

The gene calls are TRBV9 and TRBJ2-1; D possibly corresponds to TRBD2 (7 bases). Germline-derived CDR1 and CDR2 are SGDLS and YYNGEE. CDR3 length: 16 residues. Deletions cut 0 bases from V and 6 bases from J, with 16 bases between. The CDR3 protein is CASSVAGGGALNEQFF. The CDR3 DNA reads as TGTGCCAGCAGCGTAGCTGGTGGGGGGGCCCTCAATGAGCAGTTCTTC.

The rearrangement uses TRBV4-2 and TRBJ2-1; 10 bases align to TRBD2. With 5 bases clipped from V and 10 bases from J, the junction kept 5 bases outside the gene matches. The length of the CDR3 is 13 residues. Germline CDR1 reads LGHNA; CDR2 reads YNFKEQ. In DNA form, the CDR3 reads TGTGCCAGCAGCTACAGACTAGCGGGCGAGCAGTTCTTC. Translated, it gives CASSYRLAGEQFF.

The genes are TRBV4-2 and TRBJ2-7; D is undetermined. Germline V lookup: CDR1 LGHNA, CDR2 YNFKEQ. Trimming pared 0 bases from V and 2 bases from J, leaving 5 bases between. CDR3 length: 13 amino acids. For the CDR3, the DNA is TGTGCCAGCAGCCAAGAAGGAACCTACGAGCAGTACTTC. Translated: CASSQEGTYEQYF.

The V gene is TRBV6-4, the J gene TRBJ2-7; 11 nucleotides agree with TRBD1. V was pared by 8 bases and J by 6 bases, with 15 bases of the junction left unmatched. The germline V gene has CDR1 MRHNA and CDR2 SNTAGT. The CDR3 contains 16 residues. CDR3 protein: CASRQKDRGHFCEQYF. The CDR3 DNA follows: TGTGCCAGCCGCCAGAAGGACAGGGGGCACTTTTGCGAGCAGTACTTC.

V gene TRBV9 combines with J gene TRBJ2-1, with TRBD2 identical over 8 bases. Looked up from germline, CDR1 is SGDLS and CDR2 is YYNGEE. The CDR3 consists of 16 residues. V lost 0 bases and J lost 8; bases outside the gene matches: 10. Here the CDR3 reads CASSVDGRGGLDEQFF. The CDR3 region has the DNA TGTGCCAGCAGCGTAGACGGTCGGGGGGGCCTCGATGAGCAGTTCTTC.